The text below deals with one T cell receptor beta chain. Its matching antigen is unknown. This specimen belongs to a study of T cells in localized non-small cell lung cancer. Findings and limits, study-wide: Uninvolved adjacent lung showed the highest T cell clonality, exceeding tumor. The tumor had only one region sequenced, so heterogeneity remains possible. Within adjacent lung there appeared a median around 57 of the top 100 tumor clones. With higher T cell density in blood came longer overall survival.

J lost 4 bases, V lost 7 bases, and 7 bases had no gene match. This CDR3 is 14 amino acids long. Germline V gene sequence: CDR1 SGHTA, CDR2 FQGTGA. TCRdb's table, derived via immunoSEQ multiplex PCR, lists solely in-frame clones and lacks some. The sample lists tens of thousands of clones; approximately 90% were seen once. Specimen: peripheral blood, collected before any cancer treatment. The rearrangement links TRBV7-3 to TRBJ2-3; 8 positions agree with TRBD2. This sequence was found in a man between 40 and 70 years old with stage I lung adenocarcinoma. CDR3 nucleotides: TGTGCCAGCAAAAGCGGGAGTACAGCAGATACGCAGTATTTT. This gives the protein CASKSGSTADTQYF.